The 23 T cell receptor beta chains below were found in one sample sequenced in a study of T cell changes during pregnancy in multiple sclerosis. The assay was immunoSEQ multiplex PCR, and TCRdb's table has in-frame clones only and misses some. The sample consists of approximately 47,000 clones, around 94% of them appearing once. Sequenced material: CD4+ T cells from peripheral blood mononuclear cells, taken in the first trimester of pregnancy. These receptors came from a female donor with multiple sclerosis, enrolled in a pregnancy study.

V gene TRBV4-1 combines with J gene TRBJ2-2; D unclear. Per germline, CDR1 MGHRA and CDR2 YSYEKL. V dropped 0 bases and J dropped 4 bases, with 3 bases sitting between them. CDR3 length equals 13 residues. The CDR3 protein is CASSQDRTGELFF. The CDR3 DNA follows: TGCGCCAGCAGCCAAGATCGCACCGGGGAGCTGTTTTTT.

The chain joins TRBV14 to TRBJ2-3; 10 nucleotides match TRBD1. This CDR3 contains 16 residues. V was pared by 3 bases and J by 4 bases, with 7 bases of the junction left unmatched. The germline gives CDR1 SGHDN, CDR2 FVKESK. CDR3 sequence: CASSHPGQGYADTQYF. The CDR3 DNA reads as TGTGCCAGCAGCCATCCGGGACAGGGGTATGCAGATACGCAGTATTTT.

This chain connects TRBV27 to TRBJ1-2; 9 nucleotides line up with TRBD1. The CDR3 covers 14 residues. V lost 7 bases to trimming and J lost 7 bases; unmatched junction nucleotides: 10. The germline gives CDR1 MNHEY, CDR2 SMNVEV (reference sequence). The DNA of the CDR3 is TGTGCCAGCACCTCGACAGGGGGGGTGGGTGGCTACACCTTC. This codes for CASTSTGGVGGYTF.

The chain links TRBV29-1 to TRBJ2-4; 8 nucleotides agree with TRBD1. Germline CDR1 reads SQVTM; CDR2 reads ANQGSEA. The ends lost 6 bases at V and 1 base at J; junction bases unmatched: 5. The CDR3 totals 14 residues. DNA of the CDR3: TGCAGCGTGCGACAGGGGTACGCCAAAAACATTCAGTACTTC. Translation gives CSVRQGYAKNIQYF.

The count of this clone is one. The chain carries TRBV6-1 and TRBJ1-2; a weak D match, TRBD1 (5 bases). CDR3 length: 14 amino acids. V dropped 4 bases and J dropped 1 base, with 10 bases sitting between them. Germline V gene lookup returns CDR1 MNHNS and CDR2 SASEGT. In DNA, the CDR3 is TGTGCCAGCAGTGGTCGACAGATTAACTATGGCTACACCTTC. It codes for CASSGRQINYGYTF.

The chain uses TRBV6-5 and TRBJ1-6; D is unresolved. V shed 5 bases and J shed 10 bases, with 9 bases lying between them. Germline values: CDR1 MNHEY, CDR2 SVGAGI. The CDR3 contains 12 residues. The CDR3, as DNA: TGTGCCAGCAGTGAGCGCAAATCACCCCTCCACTTT. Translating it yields CASSERKSPLHF.

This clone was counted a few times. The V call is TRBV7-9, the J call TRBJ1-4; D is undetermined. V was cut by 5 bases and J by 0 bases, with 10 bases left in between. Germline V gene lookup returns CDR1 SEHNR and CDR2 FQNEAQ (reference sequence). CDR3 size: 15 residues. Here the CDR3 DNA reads TGTGCCAGCAGCCAGACACTTGCAACTAATGAAAAACTGTTTTTT. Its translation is CASSQTLATNEKLFF.

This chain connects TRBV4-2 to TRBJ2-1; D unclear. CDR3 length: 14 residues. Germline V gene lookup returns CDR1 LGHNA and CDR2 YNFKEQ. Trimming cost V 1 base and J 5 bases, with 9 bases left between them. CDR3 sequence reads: CASSQGRSDNEQFF. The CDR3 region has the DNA TGTGCCAGCAGCCAAGGAAGGAGCGACAATGAGCAGTTCTTC.

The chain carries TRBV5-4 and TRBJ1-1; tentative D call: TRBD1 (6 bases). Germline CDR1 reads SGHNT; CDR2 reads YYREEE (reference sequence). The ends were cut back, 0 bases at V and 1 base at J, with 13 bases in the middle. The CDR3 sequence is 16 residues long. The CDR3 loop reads CASSLDYGQTNTEAFF. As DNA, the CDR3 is TGTGCCAGCAGCTTGGACTATGGACAGACGAACACTGAAGCTTTCTTT.

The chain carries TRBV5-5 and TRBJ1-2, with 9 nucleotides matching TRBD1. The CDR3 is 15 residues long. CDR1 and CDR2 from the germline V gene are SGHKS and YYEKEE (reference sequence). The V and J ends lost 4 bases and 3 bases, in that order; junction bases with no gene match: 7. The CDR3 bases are TGTGCCAGCAGCCGTAGGACAGGGGAGGACTATGGCTACACCTTC. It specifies CASSRRTGEDYGYTF.

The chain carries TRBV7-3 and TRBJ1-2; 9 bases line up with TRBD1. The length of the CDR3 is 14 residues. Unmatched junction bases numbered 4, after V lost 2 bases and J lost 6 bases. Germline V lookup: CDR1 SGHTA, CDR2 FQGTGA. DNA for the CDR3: TGTGCCAGCAGCTTAGGGGACAGGGACGATGGCTACACCTTC. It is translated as CASSLGDRDDGYTF.

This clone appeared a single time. The CDR3 DNA is TGTGCCAGCAGCTTGCGCAGCGATGGCTACACCTTC. Translation gives CASSLRSDGYTF. V usage is TRBV5-4 and J usage is TRBJ1-2, with D unresolved. The germline CDR1 and CDR2 sequences are SGHNT and YYREEE (reference sequence). The CDR3 is 12 amino acids. V was cut by 1 base and J by 6 bases, with 7 bases left in between. The complete variable domain, with remaining parts taken from reference TRBV5-4 and TRBJ1-2, reads ETGVTQSPTHLIKTRGQQVTLRCSSQSGHNTVSWYQQALGQGPQFIFQYYREEENGRGNFPPRFSGLQFPNYSSELNVNALELDDSALYLCASSLRSDGYTFGSGTRLTVV.

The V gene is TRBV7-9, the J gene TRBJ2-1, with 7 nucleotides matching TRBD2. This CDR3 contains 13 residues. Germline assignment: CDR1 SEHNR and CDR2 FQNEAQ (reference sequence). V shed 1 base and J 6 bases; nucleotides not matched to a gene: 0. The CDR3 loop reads CASSLGLANEQFF. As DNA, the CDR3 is TGTGCCAGCAGCTTAGGACTAGCCAATGAGCAGTTCTTC.

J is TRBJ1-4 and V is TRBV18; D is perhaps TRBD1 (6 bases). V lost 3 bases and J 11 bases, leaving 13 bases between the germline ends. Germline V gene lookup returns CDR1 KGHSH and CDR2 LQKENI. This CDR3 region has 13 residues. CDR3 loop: CASSPGHVEKLFF. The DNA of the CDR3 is TGTGCCAGCTCACCGGGACACGTGGAGAAACTGTTTTTT.

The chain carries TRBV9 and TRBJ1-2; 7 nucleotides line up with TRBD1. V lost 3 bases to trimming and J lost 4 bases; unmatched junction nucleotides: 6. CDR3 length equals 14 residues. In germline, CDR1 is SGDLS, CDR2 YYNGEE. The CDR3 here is CASSGDSGGYGYTF. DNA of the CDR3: TGTGCCAGCAGCGGGGACAGCGGGGGCTATGGCTACACCTTC.

CDR3 region: CVSRDSDTGELFF. The CDR3 nucleotides read TGTGTCTCCCGGGACAGCGACACCGGGGAGCTGTTTTTT. This chain joins TRBV19 and TRBJ2-2, with 7 bases matching TRBD1. Germline CDR1 is LNHDA and CDR2 is SQIVND (reference sequence). The CDR3 runs 13 residues.

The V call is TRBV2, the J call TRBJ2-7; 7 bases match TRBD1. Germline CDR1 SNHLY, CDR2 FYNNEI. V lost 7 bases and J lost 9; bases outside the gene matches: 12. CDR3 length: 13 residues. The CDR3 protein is CASTPDATGRQYF. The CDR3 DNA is TGTGCCAGCACGCCCGATGCGACAGGGCGGCAGTACTTC.

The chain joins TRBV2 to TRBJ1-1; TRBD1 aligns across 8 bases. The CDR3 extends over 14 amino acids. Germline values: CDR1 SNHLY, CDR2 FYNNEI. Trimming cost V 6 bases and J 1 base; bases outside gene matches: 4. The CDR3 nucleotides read TGTGCCAGCAGCAGCGGACAGGGGAACACTGAAGCTTTCTTT. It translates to CASSSGQGNTEAFF.

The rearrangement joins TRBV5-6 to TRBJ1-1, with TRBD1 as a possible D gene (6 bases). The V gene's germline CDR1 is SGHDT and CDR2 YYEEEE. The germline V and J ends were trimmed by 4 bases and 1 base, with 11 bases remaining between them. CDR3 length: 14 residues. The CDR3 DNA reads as TGTGCCAGCAGCGCGGACAGAGGGAACACTGAAGCTTTCTTT. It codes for CASSADRGNTEAFF.

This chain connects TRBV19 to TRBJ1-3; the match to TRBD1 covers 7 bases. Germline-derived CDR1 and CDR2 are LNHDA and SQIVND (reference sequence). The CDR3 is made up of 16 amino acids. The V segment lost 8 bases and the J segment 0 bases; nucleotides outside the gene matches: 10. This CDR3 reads CASFHHGDSSGNTIYF. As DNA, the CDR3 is TGTGCCAGTTTCCATCATGGGGACAGCTCTGGAAACACCATATATTTT.

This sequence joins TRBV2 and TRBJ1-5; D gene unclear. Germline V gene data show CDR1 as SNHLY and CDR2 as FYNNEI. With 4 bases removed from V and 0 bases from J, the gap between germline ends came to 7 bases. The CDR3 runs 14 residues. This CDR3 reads CASSGQISNQPQHF. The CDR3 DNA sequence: TGTGCCAGCAGTGGGCAGATTAGCAATCAGCCCCAGCATTTT.

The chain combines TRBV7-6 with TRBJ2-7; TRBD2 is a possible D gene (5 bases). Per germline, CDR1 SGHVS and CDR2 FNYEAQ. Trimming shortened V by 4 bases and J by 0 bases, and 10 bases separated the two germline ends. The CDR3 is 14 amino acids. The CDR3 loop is CASSSLVSSYEQYF. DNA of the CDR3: TGTGCCAGCAGCTCACTAGTAAGCTCCTACGAGCAGTACTTC. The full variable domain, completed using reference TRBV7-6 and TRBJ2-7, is GAGVSQSPRYKVTKRGQDVALRCDPISGHVSLYWYRQALGQGPEFLTYFNYEAQQDKSGLPNDRFSAERPEGSISTLTIQRTEQRDSAMYRCASSSLVSSYEQYFGPGTRLTVT.

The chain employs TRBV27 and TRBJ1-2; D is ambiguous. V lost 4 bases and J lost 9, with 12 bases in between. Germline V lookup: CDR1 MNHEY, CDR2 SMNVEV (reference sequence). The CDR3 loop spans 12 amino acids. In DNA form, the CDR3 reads TGTGCCAGCAGTTCACGGGAATGGAGCTACACCTTC. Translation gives CASSSREWSYTF.